This T cell receptor beta chain emerged from a study of shared clonotypes between healthy human individuals. Study at large: Each donor's CD8 memory used one plate, CD8 naive two, each CD4 subset three.

The CDR3 has 18 amino acids. CDR1 is SGHDN and CDR2 is FVKESK in the germline V gene. V shed 0 bases, J shed 6 bases, and the junction held 9 bases outside the gene matches. Regarding the study as a whole: Larger richness was generally estimated for naive than memory subsets. Compared with clonotypes that all four donors shared, non-shared clonotypes had lower generation probabilities.

Note on this clone: Its specificity is not known.

Genomic DNA per cell subset filled all wells of several immunoSEQ plates. Profiling relied on immunoSEQ multiplex PCR, and the TCRdb table lists in-frame clones only, not all of them. In the table there are fewer than 1.8 million clones, approximately 98.5% of which are singletons. The genes are TRBV14 and TRBJ2-2, with 11 bases lining up with TRBD2. This TCR was sampled from a man younger than 40 in good health. Sequenced: naive CD4+ T cells sorted from blood. Regarding subset: CD45RA+ positively selected. This chain's CDR3 is CASSQDFLLAGVAGELFF. DNA for the CDR3: TGTGCCAGCAGCCAAGACTTTCTACTAGCGGGAGTTGCCGGGGAGCTGTTTTTT.